This T cell receptor beta chain is from a study of identifying expanded T cells in peripheral blood. Study outcomes and limitations: Across healthy donors, higher total template counts meant significantly greater approximately two-week count variance.

The CDR3 loop spans 14 amino acids. Germline V CDR1 and CDR2: LNHDA, SQIVND (reference sequence). V shed 7 bases and J shed 0 bases, with 11 bases lying between them. Profiling relied on immunoSEQ multiplex PCR, and the TCRdb table lists in-frame clones only, not all of them. Here the sample spans about 58,000 clones, under 85% being singletons. A word on this clone: Its antigen is not identified.

J is TRBJ2-3 and V is TRBV19; D remains unclear. This clonotype was obtained from a person between 18 and 75 years old in good health. Sequencing was performed on blood. The CDR3 region is CASTTGPSTDTQYF. The DNA of the CDR3 is TGTGCCAGTACCACCGGTCCGAGCACAGATACGCAGTATTTT.